This T cell receptor (beta chain) came from a study of cytomegalovirus exposure and HLA in healthy donors. Turning to the study itself: According to later analysis, the same platform produced the 120 or so validation and some 680 first-cohort repertoires. General study points: Most TCR sequences showed up rarely, but some public TCRs showed up in many donors. First-cohort TCR clusters tended to co-occur in the 90 to 150 validation repertoires, a later analysis found. The investigators catalogued 164 TCR beta chains as cytomegalovirus-associated.

Using immunoSEQ multiplex PCR, the repertoire was profiled, and TCRdb retains in-frame clones only, with some absent. This repertoire shows about 130,000 clones, roughly four fifths found once; its top ten account for roughly 27%. Trimming removed 2 bases from V and 5 bases from J, with 13 bases in between. The germline CDR1 and CDR2 sequences are ENHRY and SYGVKD. The CDR3 length is 15 residues. Remarks on this clone: Its antigen is as yet unknown.

J is TRBJ2-1 and V is TRBV10-3; tentatively, D is TRBD2 (5 bases). The receptor's source is a young man in good health and CMV-seropositive. The source material was PBMCs. The CDR3 loop reads CAISEPVGLNNEQFF. The CDR3 nucleotides are TGTGCCATCAGTGAGCCGGTTGGACTCAACAATGAGCAGTTCTTC.